Listed below are T cell receptor beta chains from one sample, sequenced in a study of T cells in Graves' hyperthyroidism and ophthalmopathy. TCRdb recomputed calls from the multiplex PCR reads with MiXCR, one row per CDR3 protein. In the table there are under 400,000 distinct CDR3 sequences, approximately 15% of which are singletons. Sequenced: blood. Receptors originate from a woman aged 18-30 years with Graves' hyperthyroidism that later progressed to Graves' ophthalmopathy. CDR3s include the opening cysteine and the closing phenylalanine or tryptophan. The order of the fields is J gene, D gene, clone size, V gene, CDR3 DNA, CDR3 protein. The D gene is left open where the match is weak. Size is stated for part of the rows, as once, few or many counts, or as a class when the clone is expanded.

j_gene: TRBJ2-6; d_gene: -; abundance: -; v_gene: TRBV3-2; CDR3nt: TGTGCCAGCAGCCAAGATTCGAACAGGCCCTGCTCTGGGGCCAACGTCCTGACTTTC; CDR3aa: CASSQDSNRPCSGANVLTF
j_gene: TRBJ2-1; d_gene: TRBD2; abundance: many; v_gene: TRBV20-1; CDR3nt: TGCAGTGCCTCTGGGACTAACAGAAATGAGCAGTTCTTC; CDR3aa: CSASGTNRNEQFF
j_gene: TRBJ2-1; d_gene: TRBD2; abundance: many; v_gene: TRBV7-9; CDR3nt: TGTGCCAGCAGCATGAGACTAGCGGGAGGGTCCTACAATGAGCAGTTCTTC; CDR3aa: CASSMRLAGGSYNEQFF
j_gene: TRBJ2-1; d_gene: -; abundance: many; v_gene: TRBV5-5; CDR3nt: TGTGCCAGCAGCTCACAGGTTTACAATGAGCAGTTCTTC; CDR3aa: CASSSQVYNEQFF
j_gene: TRBJ2-7; d_gene: -; abundance: many; v_gene: TRBV12-3/TRBV12-4; CDR3nt: TGTGCCAGCAGTCTAATGGGGTCCGAGCAGTACTTC; CDR3aa: CASSLMGSEQYF
j_gene: TRBJ2-5; d_gene: TRBD1; abundance: many; v_gene: TRBV12-3/TRBV12-4; CDR3nt: TGTGCCAGCAGTCCCGGGACAGTCCTTCTGGAGACCCAGTACTTC; CDR3aa: CASSPGTVLLETQYF
j_gene: TRBJ2-3; d_gene: TRBD2; abundance: -; v_gene: TRBV7-2; CDR3nt: TGTGCCAGCAGCCCCACTAGCGGCCTCACAGATACGCAGTATTTT; CDR3aa: CASSPTSGLTDTQYF
j_gene: TRBJ1-4; d_gene: TRBD1; abundance: -; v_gene: TRBV28; CDR3nt: TGTGCCAGCAGCCCACGCCGACAGGGATTAAGGGAAAAACTGTTTTTT; CDR3aa: CASSPRRQGLREKLFF
j_gene: TRBJ2-3; d_gene: -; abundance: -; v_gene: TRBV27; CDR3nt: TGTGCCAGCAGCCAGGGTGAAGGAAATACGCAGTATTTT; CDR3aa: CASSQGEGNTQYF
j_gene: TRBJ1-5; d_gene: -; abundance: many; v_gene: TRBV7-8; CDR3nt: TGTGCCAGCAGCTTAGACATGTGGGCAGGGGAGCCCAGACAGCCCCAGCATTTT; CDR3aa: CASSLDMWAGEPRQPQHF
j_gene: TRBJ1-6; d_gene: TRBD1; abundance: few; v_gene: TRBV11-2; CDR3nt: TGTGCCAGCAGCTCCCGGGACAGCTATAATTCACCCCTCCACTTT; CDR3aa: CASSSRDSYNSPLHF
j_gene: TRBJ1-6; d_gene: -; abundance: few; v_gene: TRBV6-1; CDR3nt: TGTGCCAGCAGTTATGGGTTCAGGGGAAATAATTCACCCCTCCACTTT; CDR3aa: CASSYGFRGNNSPLHF
j_gene: TRBJ2-5; d_gene: -; abundance: few; v_gene: TRBV15; CDR3nt: TGTGCCACCAGCAGAGGGGGGGGACAGAGAAGCCAAGAGACCCAGTACTTC; CDR3aa: CATSRGGGQRSQETQYF
j_gene: TRBJ2-1; d_gene: -; abundance: -; v_gene: TRBV5-4; CDR3nt: TGTGCCAGCAGCTTTCAGGCCCTAGTCCGACTTCGGAATGAGCAGTTCTTC; CDR3aa: CASSFQALVRLRNEQFF
j_gene: TRBJ2-1; d_gene: TRBD1; abundance: -; v_gene: TRBV27; CDR3nt: TGTGCCAGCAGTTCGACAGGGCCGACATTCTTC; CDR3aa: CASSSTGPTFF
j_gene: TRBJ2-7; d_gene: -; abundance: few; v_gene: TRBV19; CDR3nt: TGTGCCAGTAGTGACCCGAGGGGGGCCAGCTCCTACGAGCAGTACTTC; CDR3aa: CASSDPRGASSYEQYF
j_gene: TRBJ1-1; d_gene: TRBD1; abundance: -; v_gene: TRBV9; CDR3nt: TGTGCCAGCGACGCCGGGACAGCACCCTTGAACACTGAAGCTTTCTTT; CDR3aa: CASDAGTAPLNTEAFF
j_gene: TRBJ2-5; d_gene: TRBD2; abundance: -; v_gene: TRBV6-1; CDR3nt: TGTGCCACCAAGGGGGCCAGCGGGAGGCCAGAGACCCAGTACTTC; CDR3aa: CATKGASGRPETQYF
j_gene: TRBJ2-1; d_gene: TRBD1; abundance: many; v_gene: TRBV6-2/TRBV6-3; CDR3nt: TGTGCCAGCAGTCCTGCTTGGAGGGACAGGGGACTTCTCAATGAGCAGTTCTTC; CDR3aa: CASSPAWRDRGLLNEQFF
j_gene: TRBJ2-1; d_gene: -; abundance: many; v_gene: TRBV11-2; CDR3nt: TGTGCCAGCAGCTTAAGTAGCGGAGCTTACAATGAGCAGTTCTTC; CDR3aa: CASSLSSGAYNEQFF
j_gene: TRBJ2-1; d_gene: TRBD2; abundance: many; v_gene: TRBV29-1; CDR3nt: TGCAGCGTGTCCGGGACTAGGCGTACCGATGAGCAGTTCTTC; CDR3aa: CSVSGTRRTDEQFF
j_gene: TRBJ1-1; d_gene: -; abundance: many; v_gene: TRBV27; CDR3nt: TGTGCCACCACCCCGGCGAACACTGAAGCTTTCTTT; CDR3aa: CATTPANTEAFF
j_gene: TRBJ2-7; d_gene: TRBD2; abundance: many; v_gene: TRBV28; CDR3nt: TGTGCCAGCAGTTTATGGAGTCTAGCGGGAGTCTACGAGCAGTACTTC; CDR3aa: CASSLWSLAGVYEQYF
j_gene: TRBJ1-2; d_gene: -; abundance: many; v_gene: TRBV6-1; CDR3nt: TGTGCCAGCAGTGAGGCCTATGGCTACACCTTC; CDR3aa: CASSEAYGYTF
j_gene: TRBJ2-1; d_gene: -; abundance: many; v_gene: TRBV19; CDR3nt: TGTGCCAGTAGTATTGGGGGGACCTACAATGAGCAGTTCTTC; CDR3aa: CASSIGGTYNEQFF
j_gene: TRBJ2-2; d_gene: TRBD1; abundance: few; v_gene: TRBV7-9; CDR3nt: TGTGCCAGCAGCACGGACAGGACGAACACCGGGGAGCTGTTTTTT; CDR3aa: CASSTDRTNTGELFF
j_gene: TRBJ2-5; d_gene: TRBD2; abundance: many; v_gene: TRBV7-2; CDR3nt: TGTGCCAGCAGCTCCCCGGGACTAGAGCAAGAGACCCAGTACTTC; CDR3aa: CASSSPGLEQETQYF
j_gene: TRBJ2-2; d_gene: -; abundance: medium-sized; v_gene: TRBV3-1; CDR3nt: TGTGCCAGCAGCCAAGAAGGGGTGAAGAACACCGGGGAGCTGTTTTTT; CDR3aa: CASSQEGVKNTGELFF
j_gene: TRBJ2-1; d_gene: TRBD2; abundance: -; v_gene: TRBV28; CDR3nt: TGTGCCAGCAGTTCGCGGGAGTGGGGCCTCAATGAGCAGTTCTTC; CDR3aa: CASSSREWGLNEQFF
j_gene: TRBJ1-3; d_gene: -; abundance: -; v_gene: TRBV2; CDR3nt: TGTGCCAGCAGTGAGGAACAGGGTTTGGAAAACACCATATATTTT; CDR3aa: CASSEEQGLENTIYF
j_gene: TRBJ1-2; d_gene: TRBD1; abundance: -; v_gene: TRBV6-1; CDR3nt: TGTGCCAGCAGCTCGGGGACAGGGATTAACTATGGCTACACCTTC; CDR3aa: CASSSGTGINYGYTF
j_gene: TRBJ1-1; d_gene: -; abundance: -; v_gene: TRBV29-1; CDR3nt: TGCAGCGTACCTAGGGAGAGGGTGGGTGAAGCTTTCTTT; CDR3aa: CSVPRERVGEAFF
j_gene: TRBJ2-4; d_gene: TRBD2; abundance: -; v_gene: TRBV13; CDR3nt: TGTGCCAGCAGCCCCGGGACTAGCGGGATAAAAAACATTCAGTACTTC; CDR3aa: CASSPGTSGIKNIQYF
j_gene: TRBJ2-7; d_gene: TRBD1; abundance: -; v_gene: TRBV20-1; CDR3nt: TGCAGTGTAATCCGGGACAGGGTCACCTACGAGCAGTACTTC; CDR3aa: CSVIRDRVTYEQYF
j_gene: TRBJ2-2; d_gene: TRBD2; abundance: many; v_gene: TRBV3-1; CDR3nt: TGTGCCAGCAGCCCCCCTGCTAGCGGAGGCACCGGGGAGCTGTTTTTT; CDR3aa: CASSPPASGGTGELFF
j_gene: TRBJ2-2; d_gene: -; abundance: -; v_gene: TRBV9; CDR3nt: TGTGCCAGCAGCGTAGATTACTCGAACACCGGGGAGCTGTTTTTT; CDR3aa: CASSVDYSNTGELFF
j_gene: TRBJ1-1; d_gene: -; abundance: few; v_gene: TRBV19; CDR3nt: TGTGCCAGTAGTATAGCTTTTGGCAGCTTGAACACTGAAGCTTTCTTT; CDR3aa: CASSIAFGSLNTEAFF
j_gene: TRBJ2-5; d_gene: -; abundance: many; v_gene: TRBV6-2/TRBV6-3; CDR3nt: TGTGCCAGCAGCGGCCGGGGGAATCAAGAGACCCAGTACTTC; CDR3aa: CASSGRGNQETQYF
j_gene: TRBJ2-6; d_gene: -; abundance: many; v_gene: TRBV5-1; CDR3nt: TGCGCCAGCAGCGAAGACAGTTACTCTGGGGCCAACGTCCTGACTTTC; CDR3aa: CASSEDSYSGANVLTF